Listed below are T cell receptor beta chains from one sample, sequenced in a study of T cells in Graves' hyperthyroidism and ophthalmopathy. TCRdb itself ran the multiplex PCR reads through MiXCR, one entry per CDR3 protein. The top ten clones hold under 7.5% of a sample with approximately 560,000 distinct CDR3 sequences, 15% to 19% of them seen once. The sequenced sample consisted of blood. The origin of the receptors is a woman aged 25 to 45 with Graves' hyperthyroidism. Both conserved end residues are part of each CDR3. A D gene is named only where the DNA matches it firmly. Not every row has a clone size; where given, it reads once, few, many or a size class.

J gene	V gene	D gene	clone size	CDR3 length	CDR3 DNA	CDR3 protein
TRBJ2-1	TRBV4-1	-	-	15	TGCGCCAGTAGTACCCAGGTTCACTCCTACAATGAGCAGTTCTTC	CASSTQVHSYNEQFF
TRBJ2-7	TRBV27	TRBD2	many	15	TGTGCCAGCAGTTTATTTCCGGGAGGTCCCTACGAGCAGTACTTC	CASSLFPGGPYEQYF
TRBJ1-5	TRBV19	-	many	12	TGTGCCAGTAGTATATGGCGTCAGCCCCAGCATTTT	CASSIWRQPQHF
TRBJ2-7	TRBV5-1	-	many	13	TGCGCCAGCAGCTTGGCCTGGGGGAGGGAGCAGTACTTC	CASSLAWGREQYF
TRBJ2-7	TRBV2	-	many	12	TGTGCCAGCAGTGGGTCTTTAGACGAGCAGTACTTC	CASSGSLDEQYF
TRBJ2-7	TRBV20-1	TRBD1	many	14	TGCAGTGCTTCTATCGGGACAGGGACGCACGAGCAGTACTTC	CSASIGTGTHEQYF
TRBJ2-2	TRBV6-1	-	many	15	TGTGCCAGCAGGGAGAGACTATCGAACACCGGGGAGCTGTTTTTT	CASRERLSNTGELFF
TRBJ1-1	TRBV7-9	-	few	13	TGTGCCAGCAGCTTAGTAGGGCCGGATCATGCTTTCTTT	CASSLVGPDHAFF
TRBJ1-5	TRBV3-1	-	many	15	TGTGCCAGCAGCCAAGTCCCAGGGCCGGCCCAGCCCCAGCATTTT	CASSQVPGPAQPQHF
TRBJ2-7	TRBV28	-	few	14	TGTGCCAGCAGTTTCTCCAGGGTCTCCTACGAGCAGTACTTC	CASSFSRVSYEQYF
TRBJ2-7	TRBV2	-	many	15	TGTGCCAGCAGTGAAGCGCGAGGGGGGGCCTACGAGCAGTACTTC	CASSEARGGAYEQYF
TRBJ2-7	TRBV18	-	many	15	TGTGCCAGCTCACCAAACCCGGACAGTAGGGACGAGCAGTACTTC	CASSPNPDSRDEQYF
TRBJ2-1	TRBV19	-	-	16	TGTGCCAGTAGTTCGATAGCACGGGCAACCTACAATGAGCAGTTCTTC	CASSSIARATYNEQFF
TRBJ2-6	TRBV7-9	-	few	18	TGTGCCAGCAGCTGGACCCCTCACCCGTCCTCTGGGGCCAACGTCCTGACTTTC	CASSWTPHPSSGANVLTF
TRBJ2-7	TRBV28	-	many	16	TGTGCCAGCAGTTTGCCAGGGAGTAACCTCTCCTTCAAGCAGTACTTC	CASSLPGSNLSFKQYF
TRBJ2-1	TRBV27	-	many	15	TGTGCCAGCAGTCCGGTAGCTTACTCCTACAATGAGCAGTTCTTC	CASSPVAYSYNEQFF
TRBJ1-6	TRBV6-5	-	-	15	TGTGCCAGCAGTTACTCACGGGATTCAAATTCACCCCTCCACTTT	CASSYSRDSNSPLHF
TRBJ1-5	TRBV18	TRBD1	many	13	TGTGCCAGCTCACCACAGGGGGCTCAGCCCCAGCATTTT	CASSPQGAQPQHF
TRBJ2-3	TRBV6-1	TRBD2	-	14	TGTGCCAGCAGTGAGACTAGCGGGGCAGATACGCAGTATTTT	CASSETSGADTQYF
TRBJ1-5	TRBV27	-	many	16	TGTGCCAGCAGTTTGGCAGGGAAATATAGCAATCAGCCCCAGCATTTT	CASSLAGKYSNQPQHF
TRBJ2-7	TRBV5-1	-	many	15	TGCGCCAGCAGCCCTGGGGTGGGCAGGGTTGCCGAGCAGTACTTC	CASSPGVGRVAEQYF
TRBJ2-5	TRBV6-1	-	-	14	TGTGCCAGCAGACCCGGGGACAAGGGAAAGACCCAGTACTTC	CASRPGDKGKTQYF
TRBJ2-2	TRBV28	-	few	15	TGTGCCAGCAGTTTATCCCCTAGCTTCGGCGGGGAGCTGTTTTTT	CASSLSPSFGGELFF
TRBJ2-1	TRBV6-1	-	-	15	TGTGCCAGCAGTAAACAGGGCAGAACTTACAATGAGCAGTTCTTC	CASSKQGRTYNEQFF
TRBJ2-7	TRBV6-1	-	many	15	TGTGCCAGCAGTCCGTCTGGGAATTTTGCCTACGAGCAGTACTTC	CASSPSGNFAYEQYF
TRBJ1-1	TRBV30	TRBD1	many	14	TGTGCCTGGAGGCCGGGACAGTCAAACACTGAAGCTTTCTTT	CAWRPGQSNTEAFF
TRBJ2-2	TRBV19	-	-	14	TGTGCCAGTAGGGAGAGTACGAACACCGGGGAGCTGTTTTTT	CASRESTNTGELFF
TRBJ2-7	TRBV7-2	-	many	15	TGTGCCAGCAGCTTAGAGGTTACGCTCACCTACGAGCAGTACTTC	CASSLEVTLTYEQYF
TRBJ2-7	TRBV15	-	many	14	TGTGCCACCAGCATTGCCGGGGCCACCTACGAGCAGTACTTC	CATSIAGATYEQYF
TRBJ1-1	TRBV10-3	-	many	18	TGTGCCATCAGTGAGAACGGACTCCCCTACAGGGTAACCACTGAAGCTTTCTTT	CAISENGLPYRVTTEAFF
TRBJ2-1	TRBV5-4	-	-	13	TGTGCCAGCAGCTTGGGTCCTAGGAGTGAGCAGTTCTTC	CASSLGPRSEQFF